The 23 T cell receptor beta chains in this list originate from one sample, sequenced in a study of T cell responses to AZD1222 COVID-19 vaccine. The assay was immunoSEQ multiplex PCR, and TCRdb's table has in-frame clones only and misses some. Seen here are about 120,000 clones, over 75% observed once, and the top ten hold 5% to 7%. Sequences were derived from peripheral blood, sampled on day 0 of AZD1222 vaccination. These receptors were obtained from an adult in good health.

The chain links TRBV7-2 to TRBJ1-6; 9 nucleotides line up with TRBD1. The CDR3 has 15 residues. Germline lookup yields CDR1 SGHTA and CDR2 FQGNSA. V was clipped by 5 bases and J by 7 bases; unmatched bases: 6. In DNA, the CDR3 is TGTGCCAGCAGCCCTCGGACAGGGGCCAATTCACCCCTCCACTTT. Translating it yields CASSPRTGANSPLHF.

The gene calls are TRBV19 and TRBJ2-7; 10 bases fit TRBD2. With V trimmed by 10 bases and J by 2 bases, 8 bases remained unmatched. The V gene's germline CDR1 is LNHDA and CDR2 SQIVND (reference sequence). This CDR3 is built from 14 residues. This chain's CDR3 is CATALAGNPYEQYF. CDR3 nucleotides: TGTGCCACCGCACTAGCGGGGAACCCCTACGAGCAGTACTTC.

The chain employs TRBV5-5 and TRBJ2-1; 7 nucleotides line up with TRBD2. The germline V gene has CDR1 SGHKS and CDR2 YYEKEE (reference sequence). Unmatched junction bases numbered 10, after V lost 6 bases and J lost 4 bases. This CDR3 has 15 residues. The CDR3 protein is CASTRTAGVYNEQFF. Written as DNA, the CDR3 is TGTGCCAGCACCAGGACGGCGGGGGTTTACAATGAGCAGTTCTTC.

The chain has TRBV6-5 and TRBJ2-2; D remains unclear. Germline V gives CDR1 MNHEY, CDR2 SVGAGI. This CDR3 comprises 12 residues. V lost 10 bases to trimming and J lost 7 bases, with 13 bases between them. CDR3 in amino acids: CATKNSRGELFF. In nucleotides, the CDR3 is TGTGCCACCAAAAACTCCCGCGGGGAGCTGTTTTTT.

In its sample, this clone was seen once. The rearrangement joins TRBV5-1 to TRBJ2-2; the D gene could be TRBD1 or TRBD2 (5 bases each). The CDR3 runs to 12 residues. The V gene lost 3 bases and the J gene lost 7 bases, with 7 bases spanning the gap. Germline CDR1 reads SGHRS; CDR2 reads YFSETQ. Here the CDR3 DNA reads TGCGCCAGCAGCTCGGGGCACGGGGAGCTGTTTTTT. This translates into CASSSGHGELFF.

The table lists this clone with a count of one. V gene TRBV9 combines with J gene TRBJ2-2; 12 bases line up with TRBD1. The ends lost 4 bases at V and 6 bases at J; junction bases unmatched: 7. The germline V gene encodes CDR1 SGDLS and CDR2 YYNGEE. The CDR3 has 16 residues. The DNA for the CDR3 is TGTGCCAGCAGCCCCCAAGGGACAGGGGGCTCCGGGGAGCTGTTTTTT. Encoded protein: CASSPQGTGGSGELFF.

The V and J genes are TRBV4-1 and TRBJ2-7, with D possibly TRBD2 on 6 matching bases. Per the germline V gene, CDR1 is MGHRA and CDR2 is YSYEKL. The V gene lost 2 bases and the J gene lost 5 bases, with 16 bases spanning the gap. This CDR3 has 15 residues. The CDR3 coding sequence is TGCGCCAGCAGCCAAACCCCAGGGAGGATGGACGAGCAGTACTTC. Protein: CASSQTPGRMDEQYF.

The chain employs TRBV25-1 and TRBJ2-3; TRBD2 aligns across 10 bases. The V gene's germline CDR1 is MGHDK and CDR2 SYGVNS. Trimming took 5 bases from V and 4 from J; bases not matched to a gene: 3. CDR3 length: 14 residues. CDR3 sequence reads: CASSLAGDPDTQYF. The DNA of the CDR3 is TGTGCCAGCAGTCTAGCGGGGGACCCAGATACGCAGTATTTT.

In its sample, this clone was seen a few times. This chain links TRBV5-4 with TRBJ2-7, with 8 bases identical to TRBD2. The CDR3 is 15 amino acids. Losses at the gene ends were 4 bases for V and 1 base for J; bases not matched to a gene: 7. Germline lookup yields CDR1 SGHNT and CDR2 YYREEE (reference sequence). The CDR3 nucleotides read TGTGCCAGCAGCCGGAAAGCGGGGGAGTCCTACGAGCAGTACTTC. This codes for CASSRKAGESYEQYF.

The CDR3 bases are TGTGCCAGCTTGCCCGGGAGGGAGGTCAATGAGCAGTTCTTC. Protein product: CASLPGREVNEQFF. The V gene is TRBV7-2, the J gene TRBJ2-1, with 8 bases identical to TRBD2. V trimming: 8 bases; J trimming: 6 bases; junction bases outside the gene matches: 9. Germline CDR1 and CDR2: SGHTA and FQGNSA. The CDR3 has 14 residues.

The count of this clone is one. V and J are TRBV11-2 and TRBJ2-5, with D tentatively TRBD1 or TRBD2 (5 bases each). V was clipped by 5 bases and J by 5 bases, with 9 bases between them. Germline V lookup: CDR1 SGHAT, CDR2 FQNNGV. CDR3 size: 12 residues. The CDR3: CASSLWGETQYF. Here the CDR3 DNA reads TGTGCCAGCAGCCTATGGGGGGAGACCCAGTACTTC.

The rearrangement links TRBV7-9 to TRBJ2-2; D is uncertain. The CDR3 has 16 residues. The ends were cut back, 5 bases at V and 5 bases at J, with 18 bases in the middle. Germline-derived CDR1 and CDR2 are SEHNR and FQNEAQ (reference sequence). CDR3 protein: CASSPPWTSGTGELFF. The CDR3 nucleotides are TGTGCCAGCAGCCCCCCGTGGACCTCCGGGACCGGGGAGCTGTTTTTT.

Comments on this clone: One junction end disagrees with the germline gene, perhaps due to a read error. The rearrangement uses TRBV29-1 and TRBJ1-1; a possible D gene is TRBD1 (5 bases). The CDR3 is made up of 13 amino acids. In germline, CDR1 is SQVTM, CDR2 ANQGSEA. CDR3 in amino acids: CSVAGLLNTEAFF. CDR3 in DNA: TGCAGCGTCGCGGGACTCTTGAATACTGAAGCTTTCTTT.

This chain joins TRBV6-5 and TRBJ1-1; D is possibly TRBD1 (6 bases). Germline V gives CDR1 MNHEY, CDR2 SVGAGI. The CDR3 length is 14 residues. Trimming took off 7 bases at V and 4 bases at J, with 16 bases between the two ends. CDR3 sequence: CASTGVASGTEAFF. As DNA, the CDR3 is TGTGCCAGCACAGGGGTAGCTTCGGGCACTGAAGCTTTCTTT.

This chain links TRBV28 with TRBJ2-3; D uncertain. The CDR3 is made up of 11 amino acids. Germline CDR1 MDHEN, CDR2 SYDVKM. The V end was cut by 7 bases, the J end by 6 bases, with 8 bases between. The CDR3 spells CASKSEDTQYF. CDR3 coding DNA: TGTGCCAGCAAGAGCGAGGATACGCAGTATTTT.

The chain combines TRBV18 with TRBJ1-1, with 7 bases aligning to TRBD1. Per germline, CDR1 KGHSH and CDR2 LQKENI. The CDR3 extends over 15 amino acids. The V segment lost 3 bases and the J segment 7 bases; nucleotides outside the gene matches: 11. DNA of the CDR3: TGTGCCAGCTCACCGTTAGTACCGGGACAGAGTGAAGCTTTCTTT. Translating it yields CASSPLVPGQSEAFF.

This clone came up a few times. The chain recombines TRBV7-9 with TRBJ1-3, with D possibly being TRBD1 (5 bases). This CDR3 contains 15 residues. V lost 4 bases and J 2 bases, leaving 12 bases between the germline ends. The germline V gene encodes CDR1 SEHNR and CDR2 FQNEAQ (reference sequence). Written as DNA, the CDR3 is TGTGCCAGCAGCTACAGACAGCAGCCTGGAAACACCATATATTTT. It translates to CASSYRQQPGNTIYF. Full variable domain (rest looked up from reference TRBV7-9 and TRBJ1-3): DTGVSQNPRHKITKRGQNVTFRCDPISEHNRLYWYRQTLGQGPEFLTYFQNEAQLEKSRLLSDRFSAERPKGSFSTLEIQRTEQGDSAMYLCASSYRQQPGNTIYFGEGSWLTVV.

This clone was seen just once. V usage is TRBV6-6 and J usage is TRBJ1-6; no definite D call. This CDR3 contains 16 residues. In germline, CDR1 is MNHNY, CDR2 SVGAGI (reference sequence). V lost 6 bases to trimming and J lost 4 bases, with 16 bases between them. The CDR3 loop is CASRSPGPPYNSPLHF. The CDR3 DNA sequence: TGTGCCAGCAGAAGCCCCGGTCCCCCTTATAATTCACCCCTCCACTTT.

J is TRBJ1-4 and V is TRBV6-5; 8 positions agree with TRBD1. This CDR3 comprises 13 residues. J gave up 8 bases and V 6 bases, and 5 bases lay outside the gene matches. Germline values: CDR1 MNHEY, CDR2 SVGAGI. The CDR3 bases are TGTGCCAGCAGCAGGACAGGGTCGGAAAAACTGTTTTTT. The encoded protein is CASSRTGSEKLFF.

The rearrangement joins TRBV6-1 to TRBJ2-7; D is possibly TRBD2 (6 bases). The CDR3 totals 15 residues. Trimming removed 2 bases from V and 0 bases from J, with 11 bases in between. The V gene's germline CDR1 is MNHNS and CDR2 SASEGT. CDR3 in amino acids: CASSETAGPSYEQYF. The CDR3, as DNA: TGTGCCAGCAGTGAAACGGCGGGGCCCTCCTACGAGCAGTACTTC.

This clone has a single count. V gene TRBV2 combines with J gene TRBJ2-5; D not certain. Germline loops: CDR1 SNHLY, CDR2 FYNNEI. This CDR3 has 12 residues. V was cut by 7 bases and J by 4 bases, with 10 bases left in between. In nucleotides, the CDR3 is TGTGCCAGCAAGGAAGGGCTAGAGACCCAGTACTTC. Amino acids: CASKEGLETQYF.

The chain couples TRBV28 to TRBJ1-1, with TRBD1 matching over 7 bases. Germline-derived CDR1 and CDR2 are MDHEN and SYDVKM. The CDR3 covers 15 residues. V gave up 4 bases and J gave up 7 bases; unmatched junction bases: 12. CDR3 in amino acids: CASSSPDRPTFEAFF. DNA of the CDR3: TGTGCCAGCAGTTCCCCGGACAGGCCCACCTTTGAAGCTTTCTTT. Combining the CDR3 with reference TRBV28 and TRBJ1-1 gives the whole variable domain DVKVTQSSRYLVKRTGEKVFLECVQDMDHENMFWYRQDPGLGLRLIYFSYDVKMKEKGDIPEGYSVSREKKERFSLILESASTNQTSMYLCASSSPDRPTFEAFFGQGTRLTVV.

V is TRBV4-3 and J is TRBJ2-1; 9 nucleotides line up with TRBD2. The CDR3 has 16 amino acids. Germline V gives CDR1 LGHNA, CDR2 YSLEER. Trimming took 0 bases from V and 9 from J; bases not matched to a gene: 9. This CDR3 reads CASSQEPSGAGGEQFF. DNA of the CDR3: TGCGCCAGCAGCCAAGAACCTAGCGGGGCTGGGGGTGAGCAGTTCTTC.